This record concerns one T cell receptor beta chain sequence. Its antigen is as yet unknown. The CDR3 runs to 13 residues. CDR1 SQVTM and CDR2 ANQGSEA come from the germline V gene. V lost 5 bases to trimming and J lost 4 bases; unmatched junction nucleotides: 6. This sample is part of a study of shared clonotypes between healthy human individuals. Turning to the study itself: Those who served as donors were a couple of women and three men between the ages of 18 and 49. Notes on the study in general: Only blood samples were collected, and tissue repertoires likely differ. Naive subsets generally exceeded memory subsets in estimated richness.

Using immunoSEQ multiplex PCR, the repertoire was profiled, and TCRdb retains in-frame clones only, with some absent. The sample consists of about 1.5 million clones, roughly 96% of them appearing once. The rearrangement links TRBV29-1 to TRBJ2-7; 9 bases agree with TRBD1. The specimen sequenced was naive CD4+ T cells sorted from blood. Described subset: CD45RA+ positively selected. The TCR sequence derives from a man aged 30 to 45 in good health. The CDR3 DNA is TGCAGCGTTACACAGGGGGCGCGATACGAGCAGTACTTC. This codes for CSVTQGARYEQYF.